These 23 T cell receptor beta chains were all obtained from the same sample, sequenced in a study of healthy donors' naive CD4 and CD8 T cells. Each TCR library used 450 to 600 ng of total RNA and a linear amplification protocol. TCRdb processed the reads anew with MiXCR; each CDR3 protein has one entry. The sample records about 180,000 distinct CDR3 sequences, about four fifths being singletons. Material: naive CD4+ and CD8+ T cells sorted from blood, pooled from several donors. The receptor source for this set is a pool of human donors in good health; the sample pools cells from several healthy donors.

The chain combines TRBV5-5 with TRBJ2-3, with D possibly matching TRBD2 (5 bases). The CDR3 has 16 amino acids. Trimming took off 0 bases at V and 4 bases at J, with 15 bases between the two ends. Germline values: CDR1 SGHKS, CDR2 YYEKEE (reference sequence). This CDR3 reads CASSLVRTPPSDTQYF. CDR3 in DNA: TGTGCCAGCAGCTTGGTAAGGACTCCGCCTTCAGATACGCAGTATTTT.

This clonotype was seen more than once but under ten times. The gene calls are TRBV19 and TRBJ1-5, with D unclear. The CDR3 totals 12 residues. From germline, CDR1 is LNHDA and CDR2 SQIVND (reference sequence). Trimming left V 3 bases short and J 7 bases short, with 7 bases between. The CDR3 nucleotides read TGTGCCAGTAGTATTTCGGCCCAGCCCCAGCATTTT. Protein: CASSISAQPQHF.

The rearrangement links TRBV7-3 to TRBJ2-2, with D maybe TRBD2 (6 bases). This CDR3 has 16 amino acids. Germline values: CDR1 SGHTA, CDR2 FQGTGA. Between the trimmed V and J ends, which lost 0 bases and 5 bases, there was a span of 13 bases. CDR3 bases: TGTGCCAGCAGCTTAACAATCGGAGGGGATACCGGGGAGCTGTTTTTT. This codes for CASSLTIGGDTGELFF.

This clonotype appeared a single time. The chain combines TRBV30 with TRBJ1-5; D ambiguous. This CDR3 spans 15 amino acids. CDR1 GTSNPN and CDR2 SVGIG come from the germline V gene (reference sequence). V lost 2 bases and J lost 4, with 15 bases in between. For the CDR3, the DNA is TGTGCCTGGAGTCTCCGGGCAGGCGTAAATCAGCCCCAGCATTTT. Its protein product is CAWSLRAGVNQPQHF. The whole variable domain, filled in from reference TRBV30 and TRBJ1-5, reads SQTIHQWPATLVQPVGSPLSLECTVEGTSNPNLYWYRQAAGRGLQLLFYSVGIGQISSEVPQNLSASRPQDRQFILSSKKLLLSDSGFYLCAWSLRAGVNQPQHFGDGTRLSIL.

V is TRBV12-5 and J is TRBJ2-2; D gene uncertain. This CDR3 is 14 amino acids long. Germline V gene lookup returns CDR1 LGHNT and CDR2 FRNRAP. Trimming left V 4 bases short and J 7 bases short, with 13 bases between. In DNA, the CDR3 is TGTGCTAGTGGTTCCCCCCTCACGGGCGGGGAGCTGTTTTTT. Protein sequence: CASGSPLTGGELFF.

This chain links TRBV5-1 with TRBJ1-1, with D possibly being TRBD1 (5 bases). Germline lookup yields CDR1 SGHRS and CDR2 YFSETQ. The CDR3 is made up of 15 amino acids. Trimming pared 0 bases from V and 1 base from J, leaving 10 bases between. The CDR3 loop reads CASSLAGRGNTEAFF. The CDR3 nucleotides read TGCGCCAGCAGCTTGGCGGGTAGGGGGAACACTGAAGCTTTCTTT.

This chain uses TRBV6-1 with TRBJ1-2; 8 nucleotides align to TRBD1. The ends lost 0 bases at V and 4 bases at J; junction bases unmatched: 4. The CDR3 has 15 residues. CDR1 and CDR2 from the germline V gene are MNHNS and SASEGT. The chain's CDR3 is CASSEAGQEIYGYTF. The CDR3 DNA reads TGTGCCAGCAGTGAAGCGGGACAGGAGATCTATGGCTACACCTTC.

The chain carries TRBV14 and TRBJ2-7, with TRBD2 as a possible D gene (6 bases). CDR1 is SGHDN, CDR2 FVKESK, per germline. V was clipped by 5 bases and J by 0 bases, with 17 bases between them. CDR3 size: 16 residues. CDR3 nucleotides: TGTGCCAGCAGCAGAAGGAGGGGAGGTCTCTCCTACGAGCAGTACTTC. This gives the protein CASSRRRGGLSYEQYF.

This clonotype was seen just once. The chain joins TRBV27 to TRBJ1-2; D possibly corresponds to TRBD1 (6 bases). Looked up from germline, CDR1 is MNHEY and CDR2 is SMNVEV (reference sequence). Trimming left V 9 bases short and J 11 bases short, with 16 bases between. The CDR3 is 11 residues long. The CDR3 bases are TGTGCCAGTCTGGACAGCTCTGGATACACCTTC. It translates to CASLDSSGYTF.

The chain recombines TRBV20-1 with TRBJ1-1; D possibly corresponds to TRBD1 (6 bases). The V end was cut by 1 base, the J end by 0 bases, with 12 bases between. Germline values: CDR1 DFQATT, CDR2 SNEGSKA (reference sequence). There are 15 residues in the CDR3. CDR3 sequence reads: CSARVLDSLNTEAFF. CDR3 bases: TGCAGTGCTAGAGTTTTGGACAGTCTGAACACTGAAGCTTTCTTT.

The CDR3 DNA reads TGTGCCAGCAGCTCTCTTGGGGGCGGGACTGAAGCTTTCTTT. Translating it yields CASSSLGGGTEAFF. This chain uses TRBV11-1 with TRBJ1-1; D may be TRBD1 (6 bases). V dropped 4 bases and J dropped 5 bases, with 14 bases sitting between them. The CDR3 has 14 residues. CDR1 is SGHAT, CDR2 FQDESV, per germline (reference sequence).

The chain is built from TRBV6-2 or TRBV6-3 and TRBJ2-7; D not certain. CDR1 and CDR2 from the germline V gene are MNHEY and SVGEGT. V lost 2 bases and J lost 4, with 9 bases in between. This CDR3 spans 13 amino acids. Written as DNA, the CDR3 is TGTGCCAGCAGTTACCCGAACGCTTACGAGCAGTACGTC. This codes for CASSYPNAYEQYV.

The chain links TRBV7-8 to TRBJ2-3; D ambiguous. With 0 bases removed from V and 0 bases from J, the gap between germline ends came to 10 bases. The CDR3 length is 16 residues. Germline CDR1 is SGHVS and CDR2 is FQNEAQ. The CDR3 sequence is CASSLAASLSTDTQYF. The CDR3 nucleotides read TGTGCCAGCAGCTTAGCTGCCTCTCTTAGCACAGATACGCAGTATTTT.

The rearrangement joins TRBV6-5 to TRBJ1-4, with a possible D match to TRBD1 (6 bases). CDR1 and CDR2 from the germline V gene are MNHEY and SVGAGI. The V gene lost 0 bases and the J gene lost 4 bases, with 9 bases spanning the gap. This CDR3 is 15 amino acids long. CDR3 protein: CASSYSAGVNEKLFF. The CDR3 region has the DNA TGTGCCAGCAGTTACTCGGCAGGGGTTAATGAAAAACTGTTTTTT.

The chain is built from TRBV6-2 or TRBV6-3 and TRBJ2-1; the D gene is possibly TRBD1 (6 bases). V shed 6 bases and J shed 1 base, with 16 bases lying between them. Germline CDR1 is MNHEY and CDR2 is SVGEGT. The CDR3 consists of 16 residues. CDR3 DNA: TGTGCCAGCAGAAGGGCAGGGACACCGTCCTACAATGAGCAGTTCTTC. Its protein product is CASRRAGTPSYNEQFF.

This chain links TRBV12-3 or TRBV12-4 with TRBJ2-1, with D maybe TRBD1 (5 bases). V lost 5 bases and J lost 4, with 9 bases in between. The CDR3 is 13 residues long. CDR3 protein: CASSDRQYNEQFF. The CDR3 nucleotides read TGTGCCAGCAGTGATCGACAGTACAATGAGCAGTTCTTC.

There are a few counts of this clonotype. The chain combines TRBV29-1 with TRBJ2-3, with TRBD2 matching 8 bases. Trimming removed 0 bases from V and 1 base from J; junction bases left unmatched: 3. The V gene's germline CDR1 is SQVTM and CDR2 ANQGSEA. This CDR3 is built from 15 residues. CDR3 sequence: CSVEDPAGGTDTQYF. The CDR3 nucleotides read TGCAGCGTTGAAGACCCAGCGGGAGGCACAGATACGCAGTATTTT.

The chain has TRBV28 and TRBJ1-1, with 9 bases lining up with TRBD1. Trimming cost V 6 bases and J 0 bases; bases outside gene matches: 5. The CDR3 totals 15 residues. Germline V lookup: CDR1 MDHEN, CDR2 SYDVKM. The CDR3 reads CASRSQGAVNTEAFF. The DNA for the CDR3 is TGTGCCAGCAGATCACAGGGGGCGGTGAACACTGAAGCTTTCTTT.

The chain has TRBV29-1 and TRBJ2-3; D may correspond to TRBD1 or TRBD2 (5 bases each). Germline CDR1 and CDR2: SQVTM and ANQGSEA. The CDR3 runs 14 residues. V was pared by 3 bases and J by 5 bases, with 15 bases between. The CDR3 sequence is CSVERGRAGDTQYF. The CDR3 DNA follows: TGCAGCGTTGAGAGGGGCAGGGCCGGAGATACGCAGTATTTT.

V usage is TRBV29-1 and J usage is TRBJ2-2, with TRBD1 as a possible D gene (6 bases). V gave up 5 bases and J gave up 4 bases, with 14 bases separating them. CDR1 and CDR2 from the germline V gene are SQVTM and ANQGSEA. CDR3 length equals 14 residues. CDR3 loop: CSVRQADSTGELFF. In DNA form, the CDR3 reads TGCAGCGTTCGCCAAGCGGACAGCACCGGGGAGCTGTTTTTT.

This clonotype was recorded once. This chain uses TRBV19 with TRBJ2-1; no clear D. In germline, CDR1 is LNHDA, CDR2 SQIVND (reference sequence). The V gene lost 4 bases and the J gene lost 5 bases, with 3 bases spanning the gap. The CDR3 contains 11 residues. CDR3: CASSKNNEQFF. The CDR3 nucleotides read TGTGCCAGTAGTAAAAACAATGAGCAGTTCTTC.

The V call is TRBV27, the J call TRBJ1-1; no firm D call. The CDR3 is made up of 14 amino acids. Trimming took off 3 bases at V and 4 bases at J, with 12 bases between the two ends. Per germline, CDR1 MNHEY and CDR2 SMNVEV (reference sequence). The CDR3: CASSFSHRVTEAFF. In nucleotides, the CDR3 is TGTGCCAGCAGTTTCTCTCACAGAGTCACTGAAGCTTTCTTT.

The V and J genes are TRBV29-1 and TRBJ1-1; D is perhaps TRBD1 (5 bases). The CDR3 is 12 amino acids. The germline gives CDR1 SQVTM, CDR2 ANQGSEA. Trimming left V 4 bases short and J 3 bases short, with 9 bases between. The CDR3 here is CSVGMGDTEAFF. DNA of the CDR3: TGCAGCGTTGGGATGGGGGACACTGAAGCTTTCTTT. Full variable domain (outside the CDR3, taken from reference TRBV29-1 and TRBJ1-1): SAVISQKPSRDICQRGTSLTIQCQVDSQVTMMFWYRQQPGQSLTLIATANQGSEATYESGFVIDKFPISRPNLTFSTLTVSNMSPEDSSIYLCSVGMGDTEAFFGQGTRLTVV.